The rows below give T cell receptor beta chains drawn from one sample of a study of sequential checkpoint blockade in melanoma. Clones were sequenced by immunoSEQ multiplex PCR, and TCRdb holds only the in-frame ones, with some missing. This sample yields over 5,000 clones, of which about 25% are seen a single time; about 24% belongs to the top ten. The specimen comprised tumor tissue (inferred from file names), sampled from a patient given nivolumab and ipilimumab in sequence. The receptors were sampled from a human donor with melanoma. Each CDR3 is given with its conserved first and last residue.

TRBJ2-2,TRBV6-8,CASSYLADTGELFF
TRBJ1-5,TRBV6-8,CASSYPVGRAGDQPQHF
TRBJ1-1,TRBV30,CAWSVLKSAASEAFF
TRBJ1-2,TRBV28,CASEDRGYYGYTF
TRBJ1-5,TRBV30,CAWSVTGTQGVSKPQHF
TRBJ2-5,TRBV6-8,CASSYSDGLSGTQYF
TRBJ1-5,TRBV9,CASSVAGSNQPQHF
TRBJ1-3,TRBV30,CAWTPGAIGNTIYF
TRBJ2-1,TRBV12-5,CASGLVGQLNEQFF
TRBJ2-5,TRBV18,CASSPPGPQETQYF
TRBJ1-2,TRBV11-3,CASSADTLRYGYTF
TRBJ2-3,TRBV6-8,CASSYTRGTNTDTQYF
TRBJ1-3,TRBV6-8,CASSYVAGPGNTIYF
TRBJ2-5,TRBV18,CASSPAGQVQETQYF
TRBJ2-5,TRBV11-3,CASSFRTSGGATQYF
TRBJ2-3,TRBV23-1,CASSPLGTDYYTATQYF
TRBJ2-3,TRBV11-3,CASSLGGGSGTDTQYF
TRBJ2-1,TRBV15,CATSRDLRGPYNEQFF
TRBJ2-1,TRBV6-8,CASSYPASPREQFF
TRBJ2-7,TRBV14,CASSQDRGTSGSYEQYF
TRBJ2-1,TRBV7-4,CASRGSGYNEQFF
TRBJ1-6,TRBV28,CASRWGGGGNSPLHF
TRBJ2-7,TRBV11-3,CASSVPGGGSSYEQYF
TRBJ2-2,TRBV1,CASSQDFGGTGELFF
TRBJ2-5,TRBV6-8,CASSLPGGLQETQYF
TRBJ2-1,TRBV18,CASSSLDRGSYNEQFF